These T cell receptor beta chains were read from a single sample in a study of cytomegalovirus exposure and HLA in healthy donors. Clones were read by immunoSEQ multiplex PCR, and TCRdb kept only the in-frame ones, dropping some. This sample carries around 60,000 clones, 92% of them seen once, and the ten largest clones take roughly 1.3%. The sample was PBMCs. The receptors stem from a woman aged 18-29 years in good health and CMV-seronegative. Each CDR3 is given with its conserved first and last residue. The order of the fields is J gene, D gene, V gene, CDR3 DNA, CDR3 protein. The D gene is left open where the match is weak.

>TRBJ1-5|TRBD1|TRBV7-2
TGTGCCAGCAGCGTTCGACAGGGGGCCGGTCAGCCCCAGCATTTT
CASSVRQGAGQPQHF
>TRBJ1-1|TRBD1|TRBV5-1
TGCGCCAGCAGCTTGGCGGGACAGGGGTTCACTGAAGCTTTCTTT
CASSLAGQGFTEAFF
>TRBJ1-5|.|TRBV6-5
TGTGCCAGCAGTTACACGACGGGGTCGGATCAGCCCCAGCATTTT
CASSYTTGSDQPQHF
>TRBJ2-7|.|TRBV5-1
TGCGCCAGCAGCTTGGGGCCAACGGGGTCGCGGTACTTC
CASSLGPTGSRYF
>TRBJ2-7|TRBD2|TRBV5-1
TGCGCCAGCAGTCTCACTAGCGGGGGAACCTACGAGCAGTACTTC
CASSLTSGGTYEQYF
>TRBJ2-5|.|TRBV28
TGTGCCAGCAGTTTATGGACACCTCATACCCAGTACTTC
CASSLWTPHTQYF
>TRBJ2-2|.|TRBV6-1
TGTGCCAGCAGTGCAACAGGGTCCGGGGAGCTGTTTTTT
CASSATGSGELFF
>TRBJ2-7|TRBD1|TRBV7-9
TGTGCCAGCAGCTTCCTCCCCGGGACAGCGTATTCCGAGCAGTACTTC
CASSFLPGTAYSEQYF
>TRBJ2-1|TRBD1|TRBV7-8
TGTGCCAGCAGCTCGGCGACAGGGACCTACAATGAGCAGTTCTTC
CASSSATGTYNEQFF
>TRBJ2-6|.|TRBV5-5
TGTGCCAGCAGCTTTCAGGGACTCTCTGGGGCCAACGTCCTGACTTTC
CASSFQGLSGANVLTF
>TRBJ1-5|.|TRBV30
TGTGCCTGGCAAGGGACAAATTTTAATCAGCCCCAGCATTTT
CAWQGTNFNQPQHF
>TRBJ1-1|TRBD1|TRBV14
TGTGCCAGCAGCCGAACAGGGGCCTACGGCGGGAACACTGAAGCTTTCTTT
CASSRTGAYGGNTEAFF
>TRBJ1-3|.|TRBV2
TGTGCCAGCGGTTCCCCCACAGGCGTCTCTGGAAACACCATATATTTT
CASGSPTGVSGNTIYF
>TRBJ2-4|.|TRBV9
TGTGCCAGCAGTTTTGACAGGTCAGGCATTCAGTACTTC
CASSFDRSGIQYF
>TRBJ1-1|TRBD1|TRBV11-2
TGTGCCAGCAGCTTAGTTCTCCCTCGGGACAGGGAGAACACTGAAGCTTTCTTT
CASSLVLPRDRENTEAFF
>TRBJ1-2|TRBD1|TRBV2
TGTGCCAGCAGTCCCACAGGGGTTAGCTATGGCTACACCTTC
CASSPTGVSYGYTF
>TRBJ2-1|TRBD2|TRBV19
TGTGCCAGTAGCCCTAGGACTAGCGACTACAATGAGCAGTTCTTC
CASSPRTSDYNEQFF
>TRBJ1-1|.|TRBV28
TGTGCCAGCAGTTTAGGACGCAGGGAAATCACTGAAGCTTTCTTT
CASSLGRREITEAFF
>TRBJ2-7|TRBD2|TRBV29-1
TGCAGCGTTGCTAGCGGGAGGGCCCACGAGCAGTACTTC
CSVASGRAHEQYF
>TRBJ2-5|.|TRBV2
TGTGCCAGCACCCCAGGGGGGACTCCTGGGACCCAGTACTTC
CASTPGGTPGTQYF
>TRBJ2-5|TRBD1|TRBV19
TGTGCCAGTAGTAGGACAGGGGAGGGAGAGACCCAGTACTTC
CASSRTGEGETQYF